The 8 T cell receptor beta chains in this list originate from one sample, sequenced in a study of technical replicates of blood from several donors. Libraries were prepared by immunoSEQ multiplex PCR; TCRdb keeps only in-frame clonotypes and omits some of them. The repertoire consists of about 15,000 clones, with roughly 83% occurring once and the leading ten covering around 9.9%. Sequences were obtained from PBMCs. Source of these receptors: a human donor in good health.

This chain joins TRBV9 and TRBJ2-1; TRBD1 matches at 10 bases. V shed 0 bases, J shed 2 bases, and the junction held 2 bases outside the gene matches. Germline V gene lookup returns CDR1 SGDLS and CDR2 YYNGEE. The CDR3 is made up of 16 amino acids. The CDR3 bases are TGTGCCAGCAGCGTAGTGGGACAGGGGACCTACAATGAGCAGTTCTTC. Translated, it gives CASSVVGQGTYNEQFF.

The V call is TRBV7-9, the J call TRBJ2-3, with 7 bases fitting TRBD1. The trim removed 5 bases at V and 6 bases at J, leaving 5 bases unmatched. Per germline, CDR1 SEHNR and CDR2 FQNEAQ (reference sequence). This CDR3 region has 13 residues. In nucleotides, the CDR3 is TGTGCCAGCAGCCCGAGGGGGCCCGATACGCAGTATTTT. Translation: CASSPRGPDTQYF.

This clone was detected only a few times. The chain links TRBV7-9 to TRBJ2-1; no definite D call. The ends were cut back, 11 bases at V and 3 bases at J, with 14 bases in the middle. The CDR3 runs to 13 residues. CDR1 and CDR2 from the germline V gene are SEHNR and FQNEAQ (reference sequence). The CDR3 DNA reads TGTGCCCTAGGTGAAGAGAACTACAATGAGCAGTTCTTC. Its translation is CALGEENYNEQFF. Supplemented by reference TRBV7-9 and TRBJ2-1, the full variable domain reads DTGVSQNPRHKITKRGQNVTFRCDPISEHNRLYWYRQTLGQGPEFLTYFQNEAQLEKSRLLSDRFSAERPKGSFSTLEIQRTEQGDSAMYLCALGEENYNEQFFGPGTRLTVL.

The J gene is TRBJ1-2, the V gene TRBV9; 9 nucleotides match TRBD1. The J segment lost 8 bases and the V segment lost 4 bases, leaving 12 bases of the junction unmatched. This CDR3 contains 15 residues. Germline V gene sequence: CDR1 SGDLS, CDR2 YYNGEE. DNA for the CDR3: TGTGCCAGCAGCATTCGGACAGGGGAGGGTGGCGGCTACACCTTC. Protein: CASSIRTGEGGGYTF.

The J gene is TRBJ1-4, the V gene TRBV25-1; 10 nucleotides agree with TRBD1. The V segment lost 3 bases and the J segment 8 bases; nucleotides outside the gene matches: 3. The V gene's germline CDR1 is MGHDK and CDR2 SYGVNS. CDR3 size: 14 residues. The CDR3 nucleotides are TGTGCCAGCAGTGAGGGACAGGGGAGGGAAAAACTGTTTTTT. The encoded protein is CASSEGQGREKLFF.

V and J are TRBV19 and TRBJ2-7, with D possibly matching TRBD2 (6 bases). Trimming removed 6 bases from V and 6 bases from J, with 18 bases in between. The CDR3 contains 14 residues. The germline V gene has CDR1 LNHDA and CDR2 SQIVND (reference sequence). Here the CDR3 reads CASRALALDSEQYF. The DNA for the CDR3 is TGTGCCAGTAGGGCGCTAGCGCTGGATTCCGAGCAGTACTTC.

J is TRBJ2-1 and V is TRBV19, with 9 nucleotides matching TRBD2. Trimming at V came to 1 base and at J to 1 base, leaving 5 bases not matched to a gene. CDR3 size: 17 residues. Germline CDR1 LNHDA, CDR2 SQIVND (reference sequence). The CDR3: CASSIGRLAGSYNEQFF. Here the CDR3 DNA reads TGTGCCAGTAGTATAGGCCGGCTAGCGGGGTCCTACAATGAGCAGTTCTTC.

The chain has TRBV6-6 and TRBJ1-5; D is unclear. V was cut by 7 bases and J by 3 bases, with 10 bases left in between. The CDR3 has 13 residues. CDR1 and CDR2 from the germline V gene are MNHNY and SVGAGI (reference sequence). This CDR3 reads CASMRADNQPQHF. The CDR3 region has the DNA TGTGCCAGCATGAGGGCTGACAATCAGCCCCAGCATTTT.